Below are 8 T cell receptor beta chains sequenced from a single sample in a study of early T cells in non-severe SARS-CoV-2 infection. Via MiXCR, TCRdb re-called the 5' RACE reads, giving one row per CDR3 protein. This repertoire shows about 90,000 distinct CDR3 sequences, about 12% found once; its top ten account for roughly 4.5%. Specimen: whole blood, collected at baseline. These receptors were obtained from an adult who was a healthcare worker with PCR-confirmed SARS-CoV-2 infection or an uninfected control (not recorded which).

J is TRBJ2-7 and V is TRBV6-5, with TRBD2 matching over 12 bases. CDR1 MNHEY and CDR2 SVGAGI come from the germline V gene. V lost 7 bases to trimming and J lost 1 base; unmatched junction nucleotides: 8. The CDR3 is 16 amino acids. CDR3: CASTPKTSGRSYEQYF. In DNA form, the CDR3 reads TGTGCCAGCACCCCCAAGACTAGCGGGAGATCCTACGAGCAGTACTTC.

This clonotype was seen ten or more times. V is TRBV7-3 and J is TRBJ2-2, with unresolved D. Trimming left V 10 bases short and J 1 base short, with 10 bases between. This CDR3 is built from 13 residues. Germline V gives CDR1 SGHTA, CDR2 FQGTGA. The CDR3 here is CATQEENTGELFF. The CDR3 DNA reads TGTGCCACCCAAGAGGAGAACACCGGGGAGCTGTTTTTT.

This clonotype was observed a few times. This chain joins TRBV20-1 and TRBJ1-1; D not resolved. V lost 6 bases and J lost 8, with 16 bases in between. Germline-derived CDR1 and CDR2 are DFQATT and SNEGSKA (reference sequence). CDR3 length: 12 amino acids. In DNA form, the CDR3 reads TGCAGTGCGGGTTTTCAGACACGCGAAGCTTTCTTT. This translates into CSAGFQTREAFF.

V gene TRBV6-1 combines with J gene TRBJ2-7, with D perhaps TRBD2 (5 bases). The CDR3 is made up of 15 amino acids. Deletions cut 2 bases from V and 2 bases from J, with 13 bases between. Germline assignment: CDR1 MNHNS and CDR2 SASEGT. CDR3 residues: CASSEFFSAPYEQYF. DNA of the CDR3: TGTGCCAGCAGTGAATTTTTTAGCGCTCCCTACGAGCAGTACTTC.

The CDR3 region is CASSQIGQSEQFF. Here the CDR3 DNA reads TGTGCCAGCAGCCAGATAGGGCAGAGTGAGCAGTTCTTC. The chain combines TRBV3-1 with TRBJ2-1; no firm D call. The CDR3 extends over 13 amino acids. The germline CDR1 and CDR2 sequences are LGHDT and YNNKEL (reference sequence). V was pared by 3 bases and J by 9 bases, with 12 bases between.

Only a few counts were recorded for this clonotype. V and J are TRBV6-5 and TRBJ2-4, with D hard to call. V was shortened by 10 bases and J by 4 bases, with 17 bases between the two germline ends. The CDR3 runs to 14 residues. Germline V gene lookup returns CDR1 MNHEY and CDR2 SVGAGI. CDR3 sequence: CATQEDGVKNIQYF. The CDR3 nucleotides are TGTGCCACCCAAGAGGATGGGGTGAAAAACATTCAGTACTTC.

This clonotype was observed a few times. V usage is TRBV20-1 and J usage is TRBJ1-1; 7 bases agree with TRBD1. The CDR3 contains 15 residues. Germline loops: CDR1 DFQATT, CDR2 SNEGSKA (reference sequence). V dropped 0 bases and J dropped 2; count of bases not matched to a gene: 6. DNA of the CDR3: TGCAGTGCTAGAGATCGGACAGGCCCAAACACTGAAGCTTTCTTT. Protein: CSARDRTGPNTEAFF.

The chain uses TRBV20-1 and TRBJ2-5; D may be TRBD2 (6 bases). The CDR3 loop spans 14 amino acids. Trimming removed 3 bases at V and 1 base at J, with 12 bases between. Germline CDR1 DFQATT, CDR2 SNEGSKA (reference sequence). CDR3 DNA sequence: TGCAGTGCTAGCAGTTTGGGACTCCAAGAGACCCAGTACTTC. This sequence encodes CSASSLGLQETQYF.